This entry features one T cell receptor beta chain sequence. The data stem from a study of PD-1 blockade in classical Hodgkin lymphoma. Method: immunoSEQ multiplex PCR; TCRdb's copy keeps in-frame clones and lacks some. The data show nearly 35,000 clones, roughly 90% seen once. Time point indicated: newly diagnosed, previously untreated cHL patient sample. Investigators isolated CD4+ T cells from thawed PBMCs through magnetic negative selection. This receptor was identified in a human donor with classical Hodgkin lymphoma. Sequences were obtained from CD4+ T cells from blood.

The CDR3 region is CASRHGLAGNTGELFF. CDR3 sequence (DNA): TGTGCCAGCAGGCATGGACTAGCGGGAAACACCGGGGAGCTGTTTTTT. The chain combines TRBV11-2 with TRBJ2-2; 12 bases agree with TRBD2. V lost 6 bases to trimming and J lost 2 bases; unmatched junction nucleotides: 4. The V gene's germline CDR1 is SGHAT and CDR2 FQNNGV. CDR3 length: 16 residues.